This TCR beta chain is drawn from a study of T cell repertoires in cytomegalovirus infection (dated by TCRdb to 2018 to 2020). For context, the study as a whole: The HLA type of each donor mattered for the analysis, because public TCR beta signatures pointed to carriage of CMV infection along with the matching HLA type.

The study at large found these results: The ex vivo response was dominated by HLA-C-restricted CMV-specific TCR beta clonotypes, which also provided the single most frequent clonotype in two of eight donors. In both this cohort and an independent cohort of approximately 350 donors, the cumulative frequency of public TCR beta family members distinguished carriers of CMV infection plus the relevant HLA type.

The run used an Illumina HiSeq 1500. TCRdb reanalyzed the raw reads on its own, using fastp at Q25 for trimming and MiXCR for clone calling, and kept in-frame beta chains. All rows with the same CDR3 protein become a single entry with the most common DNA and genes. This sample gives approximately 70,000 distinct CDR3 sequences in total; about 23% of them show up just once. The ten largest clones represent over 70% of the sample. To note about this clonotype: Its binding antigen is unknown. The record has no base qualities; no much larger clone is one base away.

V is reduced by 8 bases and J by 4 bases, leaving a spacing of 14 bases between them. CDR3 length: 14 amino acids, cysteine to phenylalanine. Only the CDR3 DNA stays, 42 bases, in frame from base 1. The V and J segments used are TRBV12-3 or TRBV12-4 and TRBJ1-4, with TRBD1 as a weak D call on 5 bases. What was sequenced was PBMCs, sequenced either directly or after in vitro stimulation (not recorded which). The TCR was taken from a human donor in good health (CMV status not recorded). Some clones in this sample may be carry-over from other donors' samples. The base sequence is TGTGCCAGCGGCCCTACCGGGGGTAATGAAAAACTGTTTTTT. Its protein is CASGPTGGNEKLFF.